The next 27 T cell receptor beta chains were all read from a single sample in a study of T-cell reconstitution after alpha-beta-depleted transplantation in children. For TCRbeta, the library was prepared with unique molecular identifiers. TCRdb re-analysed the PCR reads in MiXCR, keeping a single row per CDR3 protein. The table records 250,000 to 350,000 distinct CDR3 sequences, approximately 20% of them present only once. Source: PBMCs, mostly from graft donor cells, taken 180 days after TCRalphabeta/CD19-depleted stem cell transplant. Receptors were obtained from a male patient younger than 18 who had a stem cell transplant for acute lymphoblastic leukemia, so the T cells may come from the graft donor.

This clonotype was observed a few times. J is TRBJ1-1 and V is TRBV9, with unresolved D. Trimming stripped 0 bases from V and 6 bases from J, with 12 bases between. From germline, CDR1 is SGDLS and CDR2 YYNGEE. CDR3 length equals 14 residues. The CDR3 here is CASSVARPGAEAFF. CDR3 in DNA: TGTGCCAGCAGCGTAGCCCGGCCAGGTGCTGAAGCTTTCTTT.

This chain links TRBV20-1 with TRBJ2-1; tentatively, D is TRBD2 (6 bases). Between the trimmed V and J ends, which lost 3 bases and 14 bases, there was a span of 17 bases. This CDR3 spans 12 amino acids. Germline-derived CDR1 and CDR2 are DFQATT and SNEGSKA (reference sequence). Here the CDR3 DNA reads TGCAGTGCTAGTCAGGGACTGATAGAAAAGTTCTTC. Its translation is CSASQGLIEKFF.

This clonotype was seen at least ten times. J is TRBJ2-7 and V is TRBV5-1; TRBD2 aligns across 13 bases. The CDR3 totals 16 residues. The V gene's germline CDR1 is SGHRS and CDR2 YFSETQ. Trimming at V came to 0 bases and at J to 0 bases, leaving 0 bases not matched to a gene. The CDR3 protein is CASSLGLAGGSYEQYF. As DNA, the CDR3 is TGCGCCAGCAGCTTGGGACTAGCGGGGGGCTCCTACGAGCAGTACTTC.

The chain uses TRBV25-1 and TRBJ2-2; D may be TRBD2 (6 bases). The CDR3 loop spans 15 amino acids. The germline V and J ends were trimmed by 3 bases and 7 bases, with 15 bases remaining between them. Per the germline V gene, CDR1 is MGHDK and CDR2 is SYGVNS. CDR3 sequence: CASSEPLARGGELFF. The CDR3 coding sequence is TGTGCCAGCAGTGAGCCCCTAGCGAGGGGCGGGGAGCTGTTTTTT. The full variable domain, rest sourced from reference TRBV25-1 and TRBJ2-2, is EADIYQTPRYLVIGTGKKITLECSQTMGHDKMYWYQQDPGMELHLIHYSYGVNSTEKGDLSSESTVSRIRTEHFPLTLESARPSHTSQYLCASSEPLARGGELFFGEGSRLTVL.

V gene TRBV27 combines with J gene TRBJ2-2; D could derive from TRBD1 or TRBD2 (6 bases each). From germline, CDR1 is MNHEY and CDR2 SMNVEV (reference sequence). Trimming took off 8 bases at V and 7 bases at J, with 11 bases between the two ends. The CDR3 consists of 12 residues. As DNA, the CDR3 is TGTGCCAGCGACGGGGGCGGCGGGGAGCTGTTTTTT. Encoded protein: CASDGGGGELFF.

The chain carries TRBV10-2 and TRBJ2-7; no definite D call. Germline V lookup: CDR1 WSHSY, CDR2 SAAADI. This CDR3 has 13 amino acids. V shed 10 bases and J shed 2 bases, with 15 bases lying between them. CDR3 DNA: TGCGCCACCAGGTCGGGTGGGCCCTACGAGCAGTACTTC. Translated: CATRSGGPYEQYF.

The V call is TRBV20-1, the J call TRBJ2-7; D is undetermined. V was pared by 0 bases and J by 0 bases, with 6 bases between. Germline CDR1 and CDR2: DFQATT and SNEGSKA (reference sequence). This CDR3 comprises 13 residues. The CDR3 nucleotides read TGCAGTGCTAGAGAAGGCCACTCCTACGAGCAGTACTTC. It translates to CSAREGHSYEQYF.

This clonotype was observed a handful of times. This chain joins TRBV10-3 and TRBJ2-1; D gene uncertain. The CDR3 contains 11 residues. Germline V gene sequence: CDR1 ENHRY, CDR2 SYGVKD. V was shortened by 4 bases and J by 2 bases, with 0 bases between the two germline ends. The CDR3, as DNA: TGTGCCATCAGTGCCTACAATGAGCAGTTCTTC. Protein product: CAISAYNEQFF.

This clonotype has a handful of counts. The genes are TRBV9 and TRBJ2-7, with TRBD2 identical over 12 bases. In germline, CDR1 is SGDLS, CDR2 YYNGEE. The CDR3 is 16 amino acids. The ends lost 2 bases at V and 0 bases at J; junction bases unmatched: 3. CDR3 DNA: TGTGCCAGCAGCGTTTCTAGCGGGGGGGGCTCCTACGAGCAGTACTTC. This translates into CASSVSSGGGSYEQYF.

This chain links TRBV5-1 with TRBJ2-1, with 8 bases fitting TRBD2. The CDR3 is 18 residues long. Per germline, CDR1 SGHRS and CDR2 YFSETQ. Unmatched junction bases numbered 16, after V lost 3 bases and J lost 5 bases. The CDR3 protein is CASSSRSLTSAGNNEQFF. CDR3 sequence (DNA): TGCGCCAGCAGCTCCCGATCCTTGACTAGCGCGGGCAACAATGAGCAGTTCTTC.

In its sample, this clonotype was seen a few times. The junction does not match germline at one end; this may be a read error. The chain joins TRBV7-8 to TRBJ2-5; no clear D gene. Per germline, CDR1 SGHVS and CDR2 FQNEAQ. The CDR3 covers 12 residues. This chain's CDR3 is CASTLTQQWEYF. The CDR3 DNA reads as TGTGCCAGCACCTTAACCCAGCAGTGGGAGTACTTC.

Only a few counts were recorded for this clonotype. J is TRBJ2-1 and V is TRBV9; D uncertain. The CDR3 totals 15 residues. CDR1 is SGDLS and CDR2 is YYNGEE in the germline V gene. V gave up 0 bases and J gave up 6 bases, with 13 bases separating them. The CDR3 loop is CASSVEVVAGNEQFF. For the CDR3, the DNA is TGTGCCAGCAGCGTAGAGGTGGTCGCCGGCAATGAGCAGTTCTTC.

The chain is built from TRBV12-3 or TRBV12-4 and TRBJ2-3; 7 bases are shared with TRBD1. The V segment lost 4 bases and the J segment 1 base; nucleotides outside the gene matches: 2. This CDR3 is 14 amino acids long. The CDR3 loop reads CASSSGQRTDTQYF. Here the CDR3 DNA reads TGTGCCAGCAGTTCGGGACAGCGCACAGATACGCAGTATTTT.

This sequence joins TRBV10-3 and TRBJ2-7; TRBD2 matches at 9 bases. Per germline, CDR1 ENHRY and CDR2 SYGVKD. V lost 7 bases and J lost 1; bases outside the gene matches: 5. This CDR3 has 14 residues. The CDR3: CAITRTSESYEQYF. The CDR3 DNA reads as TGTGCCATCACCCGGACTAGCGAATCCTACGAGCAGTACTTC.

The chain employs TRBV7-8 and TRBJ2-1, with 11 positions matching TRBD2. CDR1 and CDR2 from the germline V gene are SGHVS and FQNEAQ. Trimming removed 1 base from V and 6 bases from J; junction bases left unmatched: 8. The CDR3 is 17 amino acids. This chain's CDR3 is CASSLERLAGSSNEQFF. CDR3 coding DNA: TGTGCCAGCAGCTTAGAGCGACTAGCGGGATCCAGCAATGAGCAGTTCTTC.

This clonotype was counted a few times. CDR3 DNA sequence: TGTGCCAGCAGCTTACGGGCCAGCGGGATCTTGGAAAAAGAGCAGTTCTTC. Protein: CASSLRASGILEKEQFF. The chain employs TRBV7-9 and TRBJ2-1; the match to TRBD2 covers 7 bases. The length of the CDR3 is 17 residues. V gave up 2 bases and J gave up 10 bases; unmatched junction bases: 17. The germline gives CDR1 SEHNR, CDR2 FQNEAQ (reference sequence). Based on the CDR3 plus reference TRBV7-9 and TRBJ2-1, the full variable domain is DTGVSQNPRHKITKRGQNVTFRCDPISEHNRLYWYRQTLGQGPEFLTYFQNEAQLEKSRLLSDRFSAERPKGSFSTLEIQRTEQGDSAMYLCASSLRASGILEKEQFFGPGTRLTVL.

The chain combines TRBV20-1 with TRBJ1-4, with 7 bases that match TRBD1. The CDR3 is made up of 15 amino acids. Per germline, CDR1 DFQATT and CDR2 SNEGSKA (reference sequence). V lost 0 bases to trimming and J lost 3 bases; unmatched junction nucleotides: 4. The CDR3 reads CSARDPGQPNEKLFF. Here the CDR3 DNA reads TGCAGTGCTAGAGATCCGGGACAGCCTAATGAAAAACTGTTTTTT.

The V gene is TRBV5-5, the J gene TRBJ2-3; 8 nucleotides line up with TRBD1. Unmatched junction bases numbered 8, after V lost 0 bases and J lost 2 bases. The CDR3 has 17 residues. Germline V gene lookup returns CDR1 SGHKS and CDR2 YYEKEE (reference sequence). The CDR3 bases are TGTGCCAGCAGCTTGGCCGTCGTCAGGGGGCACACAGATACGCAGTATTTT. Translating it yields CASSLAVVRGHTDTQYF.

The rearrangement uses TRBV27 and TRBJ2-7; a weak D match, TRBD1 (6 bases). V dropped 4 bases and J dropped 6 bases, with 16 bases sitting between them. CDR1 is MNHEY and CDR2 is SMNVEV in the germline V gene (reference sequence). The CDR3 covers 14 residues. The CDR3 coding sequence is TGTGCCAGCAGTTCCACAGGGTTTGCCTCCGAGCAGTACTTC. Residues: CASSSTGFASEQYF.

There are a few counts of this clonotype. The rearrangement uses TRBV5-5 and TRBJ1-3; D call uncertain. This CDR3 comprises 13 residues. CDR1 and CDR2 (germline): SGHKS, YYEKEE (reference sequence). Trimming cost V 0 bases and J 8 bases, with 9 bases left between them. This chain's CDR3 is CASSLEDLHTIYF. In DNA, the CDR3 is TGTGCCAGCAGCTTGGAGGATCTTCACACCATATATTTT.

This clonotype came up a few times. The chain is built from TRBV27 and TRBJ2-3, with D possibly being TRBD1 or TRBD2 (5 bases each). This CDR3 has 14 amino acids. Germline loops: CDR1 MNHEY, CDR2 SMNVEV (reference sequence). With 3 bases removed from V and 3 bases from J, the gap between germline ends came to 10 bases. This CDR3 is CASSFSGTTDTQYF. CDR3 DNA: TGTGCCAGCAGTTTCTCAGGGACGACAGATACGCAGTATTTT.

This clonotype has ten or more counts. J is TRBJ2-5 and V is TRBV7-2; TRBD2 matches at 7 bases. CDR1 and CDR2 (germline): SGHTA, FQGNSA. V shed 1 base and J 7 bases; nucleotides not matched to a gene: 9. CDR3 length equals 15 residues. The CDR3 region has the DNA TGTGCCAGCAGCTTAGACTCCGGACTAGTGGGGACCCAGTACTTC. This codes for CASSLDSGLVGTQYF.

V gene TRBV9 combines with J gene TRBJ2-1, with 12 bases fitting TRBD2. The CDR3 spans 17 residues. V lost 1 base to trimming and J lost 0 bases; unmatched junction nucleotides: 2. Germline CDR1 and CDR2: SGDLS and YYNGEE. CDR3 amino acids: CASSVTSGRHSYNEQFF. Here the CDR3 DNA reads TGTGCCAGCAGCGTAACTAGCGGGAGGCACTCCTACAATGAGCAGTTCTTC.

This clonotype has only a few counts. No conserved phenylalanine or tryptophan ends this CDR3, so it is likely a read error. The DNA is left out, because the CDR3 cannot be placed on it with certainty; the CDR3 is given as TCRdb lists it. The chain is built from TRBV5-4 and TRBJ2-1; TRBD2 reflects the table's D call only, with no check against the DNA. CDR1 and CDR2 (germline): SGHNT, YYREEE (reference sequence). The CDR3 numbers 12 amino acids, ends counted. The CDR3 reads CASSSRTSGRSI.

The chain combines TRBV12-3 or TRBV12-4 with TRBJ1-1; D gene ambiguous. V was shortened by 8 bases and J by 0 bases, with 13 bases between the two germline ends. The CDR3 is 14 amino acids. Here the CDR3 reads CASCDRAMNTEAFF. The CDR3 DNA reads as TGTGCCAGCTGCGACCGGGCCATGAACACTGAAGCTTTCTTT.

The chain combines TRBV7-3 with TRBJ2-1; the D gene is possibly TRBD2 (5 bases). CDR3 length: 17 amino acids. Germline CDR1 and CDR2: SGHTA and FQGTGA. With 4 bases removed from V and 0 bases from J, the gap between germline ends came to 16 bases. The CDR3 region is CASSWAGLAGSYNEQFF. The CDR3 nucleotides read TGTGCCAGCAGCTGGGCTGGGCTAGCTGGCTCCTACAATGAGCAGTTCTTC.

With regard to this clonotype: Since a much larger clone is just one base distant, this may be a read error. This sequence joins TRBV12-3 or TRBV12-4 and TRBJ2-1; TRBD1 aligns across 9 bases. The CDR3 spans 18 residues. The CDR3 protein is CACSLGTLTGGGKDEQFF. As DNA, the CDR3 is TGTGCCTGCAGTTTGGGGACCCTGACAGGGGGAGGGAAAGATGAGCAGTTCTTC.